This T cell receptor (beta chain) was identified during a study of cytomegalovirus exposure and HLA in healthy donors. It was with 60 Vbeta and 13 Jbeta primers that the PCR ran. Sequenced by immunoSEQ multiplex PCR; TCRdb stores in-frame clones only, minus some. The data show hundreds of thousands of clones, roughly 78% seen once. The sequenced sample was PBMCs. The sequence was collected from a boy between 10 and 17 years old in good health and CMV-seronegative.

This chain's CDR3 is CASSEERNYGQPQHF. The CDR3 DNA reads as TGTGCCAGCAGCGAAGAGAGAAATTACGGTCAGCCCCAGCATTTT. This chain joins TRBV16 and TRBJ1-5; no reliable D call. The CDR3 covers 15 residues. Looked up from germline, CDR1 is KGHSY and CDR2 is FQNENV. Trimming left V 5 bases short and J 6 bases short, with 17 bases between.